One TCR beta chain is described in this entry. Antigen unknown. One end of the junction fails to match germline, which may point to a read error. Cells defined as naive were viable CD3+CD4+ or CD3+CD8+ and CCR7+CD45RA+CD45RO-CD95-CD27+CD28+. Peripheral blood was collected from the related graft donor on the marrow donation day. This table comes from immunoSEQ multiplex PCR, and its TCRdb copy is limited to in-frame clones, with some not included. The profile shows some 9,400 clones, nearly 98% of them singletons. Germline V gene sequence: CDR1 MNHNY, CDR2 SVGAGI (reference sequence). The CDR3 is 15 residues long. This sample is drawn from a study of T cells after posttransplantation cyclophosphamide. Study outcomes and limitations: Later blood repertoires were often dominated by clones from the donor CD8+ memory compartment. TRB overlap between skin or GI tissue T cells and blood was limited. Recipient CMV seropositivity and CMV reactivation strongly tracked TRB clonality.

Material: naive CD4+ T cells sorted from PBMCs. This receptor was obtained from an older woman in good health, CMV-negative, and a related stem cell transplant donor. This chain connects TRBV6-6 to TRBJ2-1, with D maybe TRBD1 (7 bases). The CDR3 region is CASCPEGQPYDEQFF. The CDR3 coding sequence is TGTGCCAGCTGCCCGGAGGGACAGCCCTACGATGAGCAGTTCTTC.